The 28 T cell receptor beta chains given below trace back to one sample, sequenced in a study of cytomegalovirus exposure and HLA in healthy donors. PCR primers comprised 60 Vbeta and 13 Jbeta primers. Generated by immunoSEQ multiplex PCR, the TCRdb table keeps only in-frame clones and is missing some. The table records roughly 130,000 clones, roughly 78% of them present only once. What was sequenced was PBMCs. The receptors derive from a man younger than 45 in good health and CMV-seronegative.

V usage is TRBV5-1 and J usage is TRBJ2-3; tentatively, D is TRBD1 (5 bases). Trimming cost V 2 bases and J 0 bases, with 10 bases left between them. The CDR3 extends over 15 amino acids. Germline-derived CDR1 and CDR2 are SGHRS and YFSETQ. The CDR3 is CASSFRQLSTDTQYF. The CDR3 DNA follows: TGCGCCAGCAGCTTCCGACAGTTGAGCACAGATACGCAGTATTTT.

The chain links TRBV6-5 to TRBJ2-7, with TRBD2 identical over 8 bases. Trimming cost V 7 bases and J 7 bases; bases outside gene matches: 15. This CDR3 has 15 amino acids. Germline V gene sequence: CDR1 MNHEY, CDR2 SVGAGI. In DNA, the CDR3 is TGTGCCAGCAAAACCCGAGCGGGAGACTCAGGGGAGCAGTACTTC. Protein: CASKTRAGDSGEQYF.

The J gene is TRBJ1-1, the V gene TRBV5-1; D call uncertain. Germline CDR1 and CDR2: SGHRS and YFSETQ. The CDR3 is made up of 13 amino acids. V dropped 1 base and J dropped 2 bases, with 6 bases sitting between them. The CDR3 reads CASSLRDNTEAFF. The CDR3 nucleotides read TGCGCCAGCAGCTTGAGAGATAACACTGAAGCTTTCTTT.

This clone has only a few counts. The rearrangement uses TRBV4-1 and TRBJ2-3; D gene ambiguous. The germline gives CDR1 MGHRA, CDR2 YSYEKL. The CDR3 is 14 amino acids. V lost 1 base, J lost 2 bases, and 7 bases lay in between. Here the CDR3 DNA reads TGCGCCAGCAGCCAAGTTCTCCCCACAGATACGCAGTATTTT. As protein: CASSQVLPTDTQYF.

The chain is built from TRBV7-2 and TRBJ2-3, with a tentative D call TRBD2 (5 bases). CDR3 length: 15 amino acids. Trimming left V 1 base short and J 5 bases short, with 13 bases between. Germline-derived CDR1 and CDR2 are SGHTA and FQGNSA. CDR3 sequence: CASSLGTPKRDTQYF. In DNA form, the CDR3 reads TGTGCCAGCAGCTTAGGGACTCCAAAAAGAGATACGCAGTATTTT.

The chain recombines TRBV29-1 with TRBJ2-1; tentative D call: TRBD2 (5 bases). Per the germline V gene, CDR1 is SQVTM and CDR2 is ANQGSEA. The V gene lost 3 bases and the J gene lost 6 bases, with 9 bases spanning the gap. The CDR3 loop spans 12 amino acids. DNA for the CDR3: TGCAGCGTTGATTTTGCGGGCAATGAGCAGTTCTTC. Its translation is CSVDFAGNEQFF.

The rearrangement joins TRBV28 to TRBJ2-7; 7 bases line up with TRBD2. This CDR3 contains 16 residues. Germline V gene lookup returns CDR1 MDHEN and CDR2 SYDVKM. The V and J ends lost 5 bases and 3 bases, in that order; junction bases with no gene match: 13. The CDR3: CASSPTSGEAGYEQYF. The CDR3 DNA reads TGTGCCAGCAGTCCCACAAGCGGGGAGGCCGGCTACGAGCAGTACTTC.

Only a few counts were recorded for this clone. The chain has TRBV5-6 and TRBJ2-1; D may be TRBD1 (5 bases). Germline values: CDR1 SGHDT, CDR2 YYEEEE. Trimming pared 2 bases from V and 2 bases from J, leaving 11 bases between. The CDR3 totals 15 residues. DNA for the CDR3: TGTGCCAGCAGCTTAACAGGAAGCCCCTACAATGAGCAGTTCTTC. Translation gives CASSLTGSPYNEQFF.

V gene TRBV19 combines with J gene TRBJ2-2; D is possibly TRBD1 (5 bases). CDR3 length equals 14 residues. V gave up 7 bases and J gave up 3 bases, with 12 bases separating them. In germline, CDR1 is LNHDA, CDR2 SQIVND (reference sequence). CDR3 sequence reads: CASTLDTHTGELFF. CDR3 sequence (DNA): TGTGCCAGTACCTTGGACACTCACACCGGGGAGCTGTTTTTT. The variable domain in full, with the rest retrieved from reference TRBV19 and TRBJ2-2, is DGGITQSPKYLFRKEGQNVTLSCEQNLNHDAMYWYRQDPGQGLRLIYYSQIVNDFQKGDIAEGYSVSREKKESFPLTVTSAQKNPTAFYLCASTLDTHTGELFFGEGSRLTVL.

The chain carries TRBV28 and TRBJ2-7; TRBD1 aligns across 11 bases. The CDR3 sequence is 16 residues long. V lost 6 bases, J lost 5 bases, and 12 bases stayed unmatched. The germline V gene has CDR1 MDHEN and CDR2 SYDVKM. As DNA, the CDR3 is TGTGCCAGCAGCCCAGGGGGGACAGGGGGATTCCACGAGCAGTACTTC. This translates into CASSPGGTGGFHEQYF. The full variable domain, rest sourced from reference TRBV28 and TRBJ2-7, is DVKVTQSSRYLVKRTGEKVFLECVQDMDHENMFWYRQDPGLGLRLIYFSYDVKMKEKGDIPEGYSVSREKKERFSLILESASTNQTSMYLCASSPGGTGGFHEQYFGPGTRLTVT.

V is TRBV5-1 and J is TRBJ1-4, with 9 positions matching TRBD1. The germline V gene encodes CDR1 SGHRS and CDR2 YFSETQ. J was trimmed by 0 bases and V by 2 bases; bases with no gene match: 2. The CDR3 has 16 amino acids. DNA of the CDR3: TGCGCCAGCAGCTTACAGGGGGCGCCAACTAATGAAAAACTGTTTTTT. Its translation: CASSLQGAPTNEKLFF.

V gene TRBV6-5 combines with J gene TRBJ1-2, with D perhaps matching TRBD1 (5 bases). This CDR3 spans 13 amino acids. Germline CDR1 reads MNHEY; CDR2 reads SVGAGI. Trimming left V 7 bases short and J 7 bases short, with 16 bases between. CDR3 sequence (DNA): TGTGCCAGCAACCCGGGACTGGGAGGTGGCTACACCTTC. It is translated as CASNPGLGGGYTF.

This chain joins TRBV6-1 and TRBJ1-1; 7 bases are shared with TRBD1. The CDR3 is made up of 14 amino acids. Germline V gene lookup returns CDR1 MNHNS and CDR2 SASEGT. V dropped 6 bases and J dropped 4; count of bases not matched to a gene: 8. The CDR3 reads CASRGLTGTTEAFF. DNA for the CDR3: TGTGCCAGCAGAGGTCTGACAGGGACCACTGAAGCTTTCTTT.

The rearrangement links TRBV4-1 to TRBJ1-1; D gene uncertain. This CDR3 region has 14 residues. From germline, CDR1 is MGHRA and CDR2 YSYEKL. Trimming cost V 5 bases and J 1 base, with 11 bases left between them. This CDR3 reads CASSSLEGNTEAFF. The CDR3 region has the DNA TGCGCCAGCAGCTCCCTAGAGGGGAACACTGAAGCTTTCTTT.

This chain connects TRBV7-8 to TRBJ2-5; TRBD1 agrees at 8 bases. V lost 6 bases, J lost 4 bases, and 4 bases stayed unmatched. This CDR3 spans 13 amino acids. Germline V gene sequence: CDR1 SGHVS, CDR2 FQNEAQ. CDR3 amino acids: CASRDRVGETQYF. The DNA of the CDR3 is TGTGCCAGCAGGGACAGGGTCGGAGAGACCCAGTACTTC.

This clone was recorded a few times. The chain links TRBV5-1 to TRBJ1-1, with TRBD1 as a possible D gene (6 bases). Trimming pared 0 bases from V and 4 bases from J, leaving 10 bases between. The CDR3 has 14 amino acids. CDR1 and CDR2 from the germline V gene are SGHRS and YFSETQ. In DNA form, the CDR3 reads TGCGCCAGCAGCTTGGCCAGGGGAGTCACTGAAGCTTTCTTT. Encoded protein: CASSLARGVTEAFF.

J is TRBJ2-7 and V is TRBV4-2; possible D gene TRBD2, 7 bases. Germline V gives CDR1 LGHNA, CDR2 YNFKEQ. The CDR3 sequence is 17 residues long. The germline V and J ends were trimmed by 1 base and 6 bases, with 22 bases remaining between them. CDR3 sequence (DNA): TGTGCCAGCAGCCAAGGGGGTCGGGGGGCGACCCTTGCCGAGCAGTACTTC. Translating gives CASSQGGRGATLAEQYF.

The J gene is TRBJ2-5, the V gene TRBV20-1; TRBD2 aligns across 7 bases. The CDR3 consists of 10 residues. Germline loops: CDR1 DFQATT, CDR2 SNEGSKA (reference sequence). The CDR3 nucleotides are TGCACCACCTCGGGGGGGACCCAGTACTTC. This codes for CTTSGGTQYF.

Only a few counts were recorded for this clone. V gene TRBV19 combines with J gene TRBJ2-1; TRBD2 aligns across 9 bases. In germline, CDR1 is LNHDA, CDR2 SQIVND (reference sequence). The CDR3 runs to 18 residues. V gave up 3 bases and J gave up 0 bases; unmatched junction bases: 9. In DNA form, the CDR3 reads TGTGCCAGTAGTATTAGGGGGACTAGCCGGAGCTCCTACAATGAGCAGTTCTTC. It translates to CASSIRGTSRSSYNEQFF. Supplemented by reference TRBV19 and TRBJ2-1, the full variable domain reads DGGITQSPKYLFRKEGQNVTLSCEQNLNHDAMYWYRQDPGQGLRLIYYSQIVNDFQKGDIAEGYSVSREKKESFPLTVTSAQKNPTAFYLCASSIRGTSRSSYNEQFFGPGTRLTVL.

This rearrangement joins TRBV30 to TRBJ1-2; D is uncertain. Trimming took 2 bases from V and 2 from J, leaving 9 bases between them. Germline V gene data show CDR1 as GTSNPN and CDR2 as SVGIG (reference sequence). The length of the CDR3 is 13 residues. The CDR3 here is CAWSLALNYGYTF. CDR3 sequence (DNA): TGTGCCTGGAGTTTAGCCTTAAACTATGGCTACACCTTC.

The chain links TRBV7-2 to TRBJ1-1; 8 bases line up with TRBD1. There are 14 residues in the CDR3. Germline loops: CDR1 SGHTA, CDR2 FQGNSA. J was trimmed by 6 bases and V by 5 bases; bases with no gene match: 8. The CDR3 nucleotides read TGTGCCAGCAGCGTGGGACAGGTGGGGGCTGAAGCTTTCTTT. It specifies CASSVGQVGAEAFF.

The rearrangement links TRBV5-1 to TRBJ1-2; TRBD1 is a possible D gene (6 bases). The CDR3 is 14 residues long. The germline CDR1 and CDR2 sequences are SGHRS and YFSETQ. With 4 bases removed from V and 4 bases from J, the gap between germline ends came to 14 bases. The CDR3 spells CASSPGQQPYGYTF. DNA for the CDR3: TGCGCCAGCAGCCCCGGACAGCAGCCCTATGGCTACACCTTC.

This clone was observed a handful of times. This rearrangement joins TRBV7-9 to TRBJ1-1; D uncertain. Trimming cost V 3 bases and J 5 bases, with 13 bases left between them. The length of the CDR3 is 14 residues. CDR1 is SEHNR and CDR2 is FQNEAQ in the germline V gene (reference sequence). CDR3 DNA sequence: TGTGCCAGCAGCTTCCCCTTACGGGAAACTGAAGCTTTCTTT. This codes for CASSFPLRETEAFF.

In regard to this clone: One junction end does not reproduce the germline sequence, and a read error may be involved. This sample also contains other DNA sequences that code for the same CDR3. This chain connects TRBV5-4 to TRBJ1-6; 9 bases line up with TRBD1. The germline CDR1 and CDR2 sequences are SGHNT and YYREEE (reference sequence). CDR3 length equals 14 residues. CDR3 nucleotide sequence: TGTGCCAGCAGTAGGGACAGGGAAAATTCCCCCCTCCACTTT. Translating gives CASSRDRENSPLHF.

This clone appeared a few times. CDR3 sequence: CASSLGLGTSGGEETQYF. For the CDR3, the DNA is TGTGCCAGCAGCTTGGGCCTGGGGACTAGCGGGGGGGAAGAGACCCAGTACTTC. V gene TRBV5-6 combines with J gene TRBJ2-5; TRBD2 aligns across 16 bases. CDR3 length: 18 residues. V was pared by 0 bases and J by 3 bases, with 5 bases of the junction left unmatched. The germline V gene encodes CDR1 SGHDT and CDR2 YYEEEE.

The CDR3 loop is CASSSKWTGGQETQYF. For the CDR3, the DNA is TGTGCCAGCAGTTCTAAATGGACAGGGGGCCAAGAGACCCAGTACTTC. The rearrangement links TRBV6-6 to TRBJ2-5, with 10 nucleotides matching TRBD1. V lost 4 bases, J lost 1 base, and 6 bases stayed unmatched. This CDR3 has 16 amino acids. Germline CDR1 reads MNHNY; CDR2 reads SVGAGI (reference sequence).

In its sample, this clone was seen once. This chain joins TRBV2 and TRBJ1-6, with D possibly matching TRBD1 (5 bases). The CDR3 contains 14 residues. V lost 8 bases to trimming and J lost 0 bases, with 8 bases between them. Germline-derived CDR1 and CDR2 are SNHLY and FYNNEI. Here the CDR3 reads CASGGVSYNSPLHF. The CDR3 DNA is TGTGCCAGCGGGGGGGTCTCCTATAATTCACCCCTCCACTTT.

The V and J genes are TRBV6-6 and TRBJ2-7; TRBD1 might be the D (6 bases). V lost 4 bases and J lost 3, with 13 bases in between. This CDR3 spans 14 amino acids. The germline V gene has CDR1 MNHNY and CDR2 SVGAGI (reference sequence). The CDR3 loop reads CASSSPEDSYEQYF. DNA for the CDR3: TGTGCCAGCAGTTCACCCGAGGACAGCTACGAGCAGTACTTC.